This record concerns one TCR beta chain sequence. Its matching antigen is unknown. This specimen comes from a study of cytomegalovirus exposure and HLA in healthy donors. General study points: TCR beta chains associated with HLA were, in a later analysis, more clonally expanded than equally common others.

Vbeta (60) and Jbeta (13) primers were used in the PCR. Generated by immunoSEQ multiplex PCR, the TCRdb table keeps only in-frame clones and is missing some. This sample has just over 150,000 clones, with roughly 84% found just once. This receptor was identified in a man younger than 35 in good health and CMV-seronegative. Sequencing used PBMCs.

CDR3 region: CASSSGTSRGTQYF. CDR3 nucleotide sequence: TGTGCCAGCAGCTCCGGGACTAGCCGGGGTACGCAGTATTTT. The chain joins TRBV7-3 to TRBJ2-3; the match to TRBD2 covers 9 bases. V was pared by 4 bases and J by 8 bases, with 7 bases of the junction left unmatched. This CDR3 is 14 amino acids long. Germline V gene sequence: CDR1 SGHTA, CDR2 FQGTGA.